This is a list of T cell receptor beta chains from one sample in a study of early stage breast cancer tumors. Generated by immunoSEQ multiplex PCR, the TCRdb table keeps only in-frame clones and is missing some. Here the sample spans about 53,000 clones, over 80% being singletons. The source material was blood. These receptors all stem from an older person with breast cancer. CDR3s include the opening cysteine and the closing phenylalanine or tryptophan. The order of the fields is J gene, clone size, V gene, D gene, CDR3 DNA, CDR3 protein. The D gene is left open where the match is weak. Clone size, where shown, is once, few, many, or a class for clones that have expanded.

TRBJ2-5 | . | TRBV30 | . | TGTGCCTGGAGTGTACGGGGAGGAGAGACCCAGTACTTC | CAWSVRGGETQYF
TRBJ2-1 | . | TRBV7-2 | TRBD2 | TGTGCCAGCAGCTCCGGACGGGGGGACTCCTACAATGAGCAGTTCTTC | CASSSGRGDSYNEQFF
TRBJ2-7 | . | TRBV7-7 | . | TGTGCCAGCAGCTTAGACAGCTCCTACGAGCAGTACTTC | CASSLDSSYEQYF
TRBJ2-3 | . | TRBV5-1 | TRBD2 | TGCGCCAGCAGCTGGGTAGCGGGTGCTCGGAATACGCAGTATTTT | CASSWVAGARNTQYF
TRBJ1-2 | . | TRBV10-2 | TRBD1 | TGCGCCAGCAGTGGACAGGGGCTCTATGGCTACACCTTC | CASSGQGLYGYTF
TRBJ2-6 | . | TRBV5-1 | TRBD2 | TGCGCCAGCAGCCGCGGGGGGGAGGGATCTGGGGCCAACGTCCTGACTTTC | CASSRGGEGSGANVLTF
TRBJ1-4 | . | TRBV19 | TRBD1 | TGTGCCCGCAGGGGGCTCAAACCAACTAATGAAAAACTGTTTTTT | CARRGLKPTNEKLFF
TRBJ1-2 | . | TRBV7-2 | . | TGTGCCAGCAGCTTAGCAACAGATCACTATGGCTACACCTTC | CASSLATDHYGYTF
TRBJ2-7 | . | TRBV5-1 | . | TGCGCCAGCAGCTTGGCGATTTCTCGGTACGAGCAGTACTTC | CASSLAISRYEQYF
TRBJ2-4 | few | TRBV10-1 | TRBD1 | TGCGCCAGCAGTGAAAGGGGACAGGGAGCCGGAAACATTCAGTACTTC | CASSERGQGAGNIQYF
TRBJ2-7 | . | TRBV7-2 | . | TGTGCCAGCAGCTCACTAAGGTACGAGCAGTACTTC | CASSSLRYEQYF
TRBJ1-4 | . | TRBV15 | TRBD1 | TGTGCCACCAGCTCTAGACAGGGGACTAATGAAAAACTGTTTTTT | CATSSRQGTNEKLFF
TRBJ2-2 | . | TRBV5-4 | . | TGTGCCAGCAGCTTGAGTCAGGGGAACACCGGGGAGCTGTTTTTT | CASSLSQGNTGELFF
TRBJ1-3 | . | TRBV11-2 | . | TGTGCCAGCAGCCCCGACACTCTCTTTGGAAACACCATATATTTT | CASSPDTLFGNTIYF
TRBJ2-4 | . | TRBV29-1 | . | TGCAGCGCCAGTGACAGGTCAGGGGTCAAAAACATTCAGTACTTC | CSASDRSGVKNIQYF
TRBJ2-7 | . | TRBV5-4 | TRBD2 | TGTGCCAGCAGCCGTCGGACTAGCGGGGTATCCGAGCAGTACTTC | CASSRRTSGVSEQYF
TRBJ2-5 | . | TRBV5-1 | TRBD2 | TGCGCCAGCGGCGGGCGAGCGGGGGGGCCAGAGACCCAGTACTTC | CASGGRAGGPETQYF
TRBJ1-5 | . | TRBV19 | TRBD1 | TGTGCCAGTTTGCCTCCCAATACAGGGGGAGGTCAGCCCCAGCATTTT | CASLPPNTGGGQPQHF
TRBJ1-2 | . | TRBV19 | . | TGTGCCAGTAGTCCTACCAGGGGTTACTATGGCTACACCTTC | CASSPTRGYYGYTF
TRBJ2-7 | . | TRBV15 | . | TGTGCCACCAGCAGAGATGCCCAGGGCGGCTACGAGCAGTACTTC | CATSRDAQGGYEQYF
TRBJ2-6 | . | TRBV7-9 | . | TGTGCCAGCAGCTTACGGGTCTCTGGGGCCAACGTCCTGACTTTC | CASSLRVSGANVLTF
TRBJ2-7 | once | TRBV18 | TRBD1 | TGTGCCAGCTCACCACTTACCGAGGACAGGGGCAACTACGAGCAGTACTTC | CASSPLTEDRGNYEQYF
TRBJ2-3 | . | TRBV5-4 | TRBD1 | TGTGCCAGCAGCTACCATGGGACAGGCTCCCCAGATACGCAGTATTTT | CASSYHGTGSPDTQYF
TRBJ1-6 | . | TRBV27 | TRBD1 | TGTGCCAGCAGTTCTCCCGGACAGGGATTTAGCTCCTATAATTCACCCCTCCACTTT | CASSSPGQGFSSYNSPLHF
TRBJ2-7 | . | TRBV5-1 | TRBD2 | TGCGCCAGCAGCCCTCCGGGACTAGCGGGAGGGCCCTACGAGCAGTACTTC | CASSPPGLAGGPYEQYF
TRBJ1-2 | . | TRBV18 | TRBD1 | TGTGCCAGCTCACCACCGGTCTCAGGGGGCGGCTATGGCTACACCTTC | CASSPPVSGGGYGYTF
TRBJ1-5 | . | TRBV18 | TRBD1 | TGTGCCAGCTCAAACAATACAGGGGGCGTCCAGCCCCAGCATTTT | CASSNNTGGVQPQHF
TRBJ1-2 | . | TRBV7-2 | TRBD1 | TGTGCCAGCAGCTTAGCGTCAGGACAGGGGCTTGGCTACACCTTC | CASSLASGQGLGYTF
TRBJ1-1 | once | TRBV7-9 | TRBD1 | TGTGCCAGCAGTTTTTCCGGGACAGGGGCGTCGAACACTGAAGCTTTCTTT | CASSFSGTGASNTEAFF
TRBJ2-5 | . | TRBV5-1 | TRBD1 | TGCGCCAGCAGCCAAGGACAGGGCCCATGGGAGACCCAGTACTTC | CASSQGQGPWETQYF
TRBJ2-3 | . | TRBV25-1 | . | TGTGCCAGCAGTGATCTTACTAGTACAGATACGCAGTATTTT | CASSDLTSTDTQYF
TRBJ2-7 | . | TRBV30 | TRBD2 | TGTGCCTGGAGCGGACTAGCGGGAGCCTACGAGCAGTACTTC | CAWSGLAGAYEQYF
TRBJ2-1 | . | TRBV7-8 | . | TGTGCCAGCAGCTTAGGCGGGGGCCGGTCCTACAATGAGCAGTTCTTC | CASSLGGGRSYNEQFF
TRBJ1-4 | . | TRBV7-9 | . | TGTGCCAGCAGCTTAGGGGGAGAGAATGAAAAACTGTTTTTT | CASSLGGENEKLFF
TRBJ1-2 | . | TRBV19 | TRBD1 | TGTGCCAGCCGGGACAGGGGGCTTCGTGGCTACACCTTC | CASRDRGLRGYTF
TRBJ2-7 | . | TRBV11-2 | . | TGTGCCAGCAGCTTAGACGGGTCCGAGCAGTACTTC | CASSLDGSEQYF
TRBJ1-1 | . | TRBV11-2 | . | TGTGCCAGCAGCCCTCCAACTAACACTGAAGCTTTCTTT | CASSPPTNTEAFF
TRBJ1-5 | . | TRBV6-1 | TRBD1 | TGTGCCAGCAGTGTTGACAGGGGGCATGGTCAGCCCCAGCATTTT | CASSVDRGHGQPQHF
TRBJ2-5 | . | TRBV5-1 | . | TGCGCCAGCAGCTTGGAGGGGGGGCCAGAGACCCAGTACTTC | CASSLEGGPETQYF
TRBJ2-7 | . | TRBV4-1 | . | TGCGCCAGCAGCCGGGGATCAGGGGGGAGCTCCTACGAGCAGTACTTC | CASSRGSGGSSYEQYF
TRBJ2-2 | . | TRBV28 | . | TGTGCCAGCAGAAACCTTAACAGGGAAAACGGGGAGCTGTTTTTT | CASRNLNRENGELFF
TRBJ2-1 | . | TRBV10-1 | TRBD2 | TGCGCCAGCAGTGACCTTACTAGCGGTTCTTACAATGAGCAGTTCTTC | CASSDLTSGSYNEQFF
TRBJ2-5 | . | TRBV19 | . | TGTGCCAGTAGTATCTCCGGTTTCGGAGAGACCCAGTACTTC | CASSISGFGETQYF
TRBJ2-7 | . | TRBV5-1 | TRBD1 | TGCGCCAGCAGGGAGACAGGGGGGCACTACGAGCAGTACTTC | CASRETGGHYEQYF
TRBJ1-4 | . | TRBV5-1 | TRBD1 | TGCGCCAGCAGCCCCCAGACAGGGGGTAATGAAAAACTGTTTTTT | CASSPQTGGNEKLFF
TRBJ2-1 | . | TRBV11-2 | TRBD2 | TGTGCCAGCAGCCTGGCCAGCGGGAGGGCGAATGAGCAGTTCTTC | CASSLASGRANEQFF
TRBJ1-2 | . | TRBV27 | . | TGTGCCAGCAGCCGGGACACTTTTGGCTATGGCTACACCTTC | CASSRDTFGYGYTF
TRBJ1-1 | few | TRBV2 | . | TGTGCCAGCAGGCGGGGAGGGAACACTGAAGCTTTCTTT | CASRRGGNTEAFF
TRBJ2-7 | . | TRBV5-1 | TRBD2 | TGCGCCAGCTGCCAAGATGGACTAGCGGGAGCTTACGAGCAGTACTTC | CASCQDGLAGAYEQYF
TRBJ2-7 | . | TRBV7-8 | TRBD2 | TGTGCCAGCAGCGGCGTAGCGGGAGTGTCCTACGAGCAGTACTTC | CASSGVAGVSYEQYF